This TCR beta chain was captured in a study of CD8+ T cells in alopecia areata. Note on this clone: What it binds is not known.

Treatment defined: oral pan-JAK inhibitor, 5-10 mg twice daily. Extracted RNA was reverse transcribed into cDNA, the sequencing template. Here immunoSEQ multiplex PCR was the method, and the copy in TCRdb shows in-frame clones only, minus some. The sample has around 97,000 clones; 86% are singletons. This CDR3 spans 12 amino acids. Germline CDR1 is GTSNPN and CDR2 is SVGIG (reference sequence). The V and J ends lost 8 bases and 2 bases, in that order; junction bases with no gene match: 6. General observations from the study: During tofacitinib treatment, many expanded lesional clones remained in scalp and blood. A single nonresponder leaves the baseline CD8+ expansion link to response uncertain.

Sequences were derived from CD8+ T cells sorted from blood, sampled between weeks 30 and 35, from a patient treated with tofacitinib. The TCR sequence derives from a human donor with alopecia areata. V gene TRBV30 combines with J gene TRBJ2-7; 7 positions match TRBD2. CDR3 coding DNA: TGTGCCCGGGGGGATGGGGCCTACGAGCAGTACTTC. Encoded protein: CARGDGAYEQYF.